What follows is one T cell receptor beta chain and its context. Its cognate antigen is unknown. The CDR3 is made up of 12 amino acids. V was pared by 7 bases and J by 3 bases, with 5 bases of the junction left unmatched. The germline V gene encodes CDR1 SQVTM and CDR2 ANQGSEA. This sample was taken from a study of T cell responses to AZD1222 COVID-19 vaccine. Clones were read by immunoSEQ multiplex PCR, and TCRdb kept only the in-frame ones, dropping some. The repertoire holds 70,000 to 80,000 clones, with approximately 90% as singletons. Study outcomes and limitations: Repertoire sampling happened only post peak T cell response. There were mostly white British donors and more females than males, and clonal diversity was possibly underestimated. Spike as a whole was targeted by vaccine-associated CD4 TCRs, dominant at 160-218 and 743-854. Spike-specific TCR breadth and depth grew following two AZD1222 doses.

The material was peripheral blood, obtained on day 0 of AZD1222 vaccination. The clonotype was recovered from an adult in good health. The chain carries TRBV29-1 and TRBJ2-7; 8 bases are shared with TRBD1. CDR3 DNA: TGCAGCGCTCAGGACAGGGACTACGAGCAGTACTTC. This codes for CSAQDRDYEQYF.